A selection of T cell receptor beta chains follows, all from one sample in a study of blood T cell repertoires in COVID-19. TCRdb's copy holds only in-frame clones and misses some; the assay was immunoSEQ multiplex PCR. The sample consists of 250,000 to 400,000 clones, about 90% of them appearing once. The sample taken for sequencing was PBMCs or T cells enriched from blood (not recorded which). Receptors originate from a woman in her twenties or thirties who had recovered from COVID-19. Both conserved end residues are part of each CDR3.

J gene: TRBJ2-3
V gene: TRBV5-6
CDR3 protein: CASSLAGGATDTQYF

J gene: TRBJ2-3
V gene: TRBV27
CDR3 protein: CASSPSSGGATDTQYF

J gene: TRBJ1-1
V gene: TRBV10-3
CDR3 protein: CAISHSWGETEAFF

J gene: TRBJ1-5
V gene: TRBV4-1
CDR3 protein: CASSDSGTDQPQHF

J gene: TRBJ2-1
V gene: TRBV5-1
CDR3 protein: CASSSRVASGGQYNEQFF

J gene: TRBJ2-4
V gene: TRBV7-9
CDR3 protein: CASSTDIIAKNIQYF

J gene: TRBJ2-3
V gene: TRBV15
CDR3 protein: CATSKRGADTQYF

J gene: TRBJ1-5
V gene: TRBV6-2/TRBV6-3
CDR3 protein: CASSLQGTQPQHF

J gene: TRBJ2-7
V gene: TRBV7-2
CDR3 protein: CASSARGTGVQQYF

J gene: TRBJ2-2
V gene: TRBV28
CDR3 protein: CASRYPMDRGRGDTGELFF

J gene: TRBJ1-2
V gene: TRBV7-8
CDR3 protein: CASSPTGNYGYTF

J gene: TRBJ1-2
V gene: TRBV30
CDR3 protein: CAWTRSEGGYTF

J gene: TRBJ2-3
V gene: TRBV19
CDR3 protein: CASKDGRETDTQYF

J gene: TRBJ2-5
V gene: TRBV19
CDR3 protein: CASRSRSGGAETQYF

J gene: TRBJ1-1
V gene: TRBV15
CDR3 protein: CATSARRGQEAFF

J gene: TRBJ1-2
V gene: TRBV24-1
CDR3 protein: CATTTPPGTGANYGYTF

J gene: TRBJ2-7
V gene: TRBV2
CDR3 protein: CATISSGGPNSYEQYF

J gene: TRBJ1-6
V gene: TRBV6-5
CDR3 protein: CASGGGLNSPLHF

J gene: TRBJ2-1
V gene: TRBV2
CDR3 protein: CASNAGGPLEQFF

J gene: TRBJ2-5
V gene: TRBV15
CDR3 protein: CATSRDSEETQYF

J gene: TRBJ2-7
V gene: TRBV5-1
CDR3 protein: CASSYRDRSLEQYF

J gene: TRBJ1-3
V gene: TRBV2
CDR3 protein: CASTGQEAGNTIYF

J gene: TRBJ2-3
V gene: TRBV4-3
CDR3 protein: CASSHSLGDTQYF

J gene: TRBJ2-4
V gene: TRBV4-2
CDR3 protein: CASSLGGAENIQYF